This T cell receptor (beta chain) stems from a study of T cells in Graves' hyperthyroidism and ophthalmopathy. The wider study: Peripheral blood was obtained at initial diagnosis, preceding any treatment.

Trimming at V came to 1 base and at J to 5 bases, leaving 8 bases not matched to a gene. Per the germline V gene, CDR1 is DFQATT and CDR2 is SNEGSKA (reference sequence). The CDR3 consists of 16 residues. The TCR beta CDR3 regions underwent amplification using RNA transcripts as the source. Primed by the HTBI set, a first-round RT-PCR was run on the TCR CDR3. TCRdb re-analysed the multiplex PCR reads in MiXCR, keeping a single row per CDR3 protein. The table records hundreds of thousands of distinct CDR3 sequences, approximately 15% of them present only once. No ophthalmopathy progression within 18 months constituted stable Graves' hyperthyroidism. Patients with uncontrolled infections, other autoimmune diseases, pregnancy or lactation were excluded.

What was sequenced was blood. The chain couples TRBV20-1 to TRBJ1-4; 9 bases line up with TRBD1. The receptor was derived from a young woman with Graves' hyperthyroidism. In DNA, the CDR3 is TGCAGTGCTAGAGCCGGTACCGGGACAGGGAATGAAAAACTGTTTTTT. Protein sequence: CSARAGTGTGNEKLFF.